This T cell receptor beta chain stems from a study of T cell responses to AZD1222 COVID-19 vaccine. Notes on the study in general: Donors were mostly white British, more females; clonal diversity possibly underestimated. As reported, nearly half of all spike-specific TCRs target variant regions that are unmutated. Two AZD1222 doses significantly raised spike-specific TCR breadth and depth over controls.

On this clone itself: The target antigen is unknown.

Only in-frame clones appear in the TCRdb table, and some are missing; sequencing was by immunoSEQ multiplex PCR. The data hold about 130,000 clones, with roughly 87% observed a single time. The source of this sequence is an adult who received the AZD1222 COVID-19 vaccine. Sequenced material: peripheral blood, taken 28 days after the second AZD1222 dose.

The CDR3 nucleotides are TGTGCCAGCAGCTTAGAGTCAGGGTTCAGGAACACCATATATTTT. This sequence encodes CASSLESGFRNTIYF. The J gene is TRBJ1-3, the V gene TRBV11-2; D may be TRBD1 (5 bases). This CDR3 is built from 15 residues. V was clipped by 0 bases and J by 7 bases, with 13 bases between them. Germline V gene sequence: CDR1 SGHAT, CDR2 FQNNGV.